This T cell receptor beta chain was sequenced for a study of shared clonotypes between healthy human individuals. Assay: immunoSEQ multiplex PCR; the TCRdb copy retains only in-frame clones and omits some. In the table there are 2 million to 2.5 million clones, approximately 94% of which are singletons. Germline V lookup: CDR1 SGHRS, CDR2 YFSETQ. The CDR3 runs to 16 residues. The ends lost 4 bases at V and 6 bases at J; junction bases unmatched: 7. The rearrangement joins TRBV5-1 to TRBJ2-2; 12 bases are a match to TRBD2. The sequence was collected from a man aged 18 to 35 in good health. Material: naive CD4+ T cells sorted from blood. Documented subset: CD45RA+ positively selected. CDR3 sequence reads: CASSETSGRSAGELFF. Here the CDR3 DNA reads TGCGCCAGCAGCGAGACTAGCGGGAGATCGGCCGGGGAGCTGTTTTTT.